One sample yielded the 14 T cell receptor beta chains listed below, sequenced in a study of cytomegalovirus exposure and HLA in healthy donors. Profiled with immunoSEQ multiplex PCR; TCRdb holds only in-frame clones, not every one. The sample lists about 130,000 clones, about 88% occurring once. Material: PBMCs. These receptors were obtained from a young woman in good health and CMV-seronegative.

This clone was found once. The chain carries TRBV5-4 and TRBJ2-7; 9 bases line up with TRBD1. Germline V lookup: CDR1 SGHNT, CDR2 YYREEE (reference sequence). The CDR3 runs 15 residues. The V segment lost 3 bases and the J segment 5 bases; nucleotides outside the gene matches: 9. The CDR3 sequence is CASSSVGDREHEQYF. In DNA, the CDR3 is TGTGCCAGCAGCTCGGTGGGGGACAGGGAGCACGAGCAGTACTTC.

The chain is built from TRBV28 and TRBJ2-1, with TRBD2 matching 10 bases. Looked up from germline, CDR1 is MDHEN and CDR2 is SYDVKM. The CDR3 is 16 residues long. V dropped 2 bases and J dropped 6; count of bases not matched to a gene: 7. As DNA, the CDR3 is TGTGCCAGCAGTTTAAGGGGACTAGCGTCCGTCAATGAGCAGTTCTTC. Its translation is CASSLRGLASVNEQFF.

This chain connects TRBV7-9 to TRBJ2-7; the D is unclear. The CDR3 sequence is 12 residues long. CDR1 and CDR2 from the germline V gene are SEHNR and FQNEAQ (reference sequence). V lost 3 bases and J 3 bases, leaving 6 bases between the germline ends. The CDR3 reads CASSLLGYEQYF. The CDR3 region has the DNA TGTGCCAGCAGCTTGCTCGGCTACGAGCAGTACTTC.

The rearrangement links TRBV2 to TRBJ2-1, with 7 bases matching TRBD1. After removal of 1 base from V and 8 bases from J, the junction contained 11 bases not matched to a gene. CDR3 length: 16 amino acids. In germline, CDR1 is SNHLY, CDR2 FYNNEI. CDR3 sequence (DNA): TGTGCCAGCAGTGAAGAGACAGGGCTCGTTTTCCATGAGCAGTTCTTC. Protein sequence: CASSEETGLVFHEQFF.

V gene TRBV28 combines with J gene TRBJ2-1; 8 bases fit TRBD2. Per germline, CDR1 MDHEN and CDR2 SYDVKM. This CDR3 has 12 residues. V shed 4 bases and J 13 bases; nucleotides not matched to a gene: 6. The CDR3 sequence is CASSSGLASQFF. For the CDR3, the DNA is TGTGCCAGCAGTTCCGGACTAGCTTCCCAGTTCTTC.

This clone has only one observation. The chain uses TRBV6-1 and TRBJ2-6, with D unclear. Germline V lookup: CDR1 MNHNS, CDR2 SASEGT. V was shortened by 1 base and J by 0 bases, with 10 bases between the two germline ends. CDR3 size: 17 residues. CDR3: CASSEGRFNSGANVLTF. CDR3 in DNA: TGTGCCAGCAGTGAAGGCAGATTTAACTCTGGGGCCAACGTCCTGACTTTC.

The chain is built from TRBV5-5 and TRBJ2-1; D is undetermined. Germline loops: CDR1 SGHKS, CDR2 YYEKEE (reference sequence). This CDR3 is 14 amino acids long. V gave up 1 base and J gave up 6 bases, with 11 bases separating them. CDR3 coding DNA: TGTGCCAGCAGCTTGAATTTATCCCCCAATGAGCAGTTCTTC. It translates to CASSLNLSPNEQFF.

J is TRBJ1-5 and V is TRBV6-1; D perhaps matches TRBD1 (5 bases). This CDR3 contains 15 residues. Trimming removed 11 bases at V and 4 bases at J, with 21 bases between. Germline CDR1 MNHNS, CDR2 SASEGT. The CDR3 DNA reads as TGTGCCCGGCGGGGGGTCCCCGGGTCAAATCAGCCCCAGCATTTT. It specifies CARRGVPGSNQPQHF.

The chain couples TRBV28 to TRBJ2-7; 7 bases map to TRBD1. Looked up from germline, CDR1 is MDHEN and CDR2 is SYDVKM. The CDR3 is 14 residues long. V lost 6 bases to trimming and J lost 2 bases; unmatched junction nucleotides: 7. The CDR3 sequence: CASRPRQGPYEQYF. The CDR3 coding sequence is TGTGCCAGCAGACCCCGACAGGGCCCCTACGAGCAGTACTTC.

The chain carries TRBV27 and TRBJ1-1; D is uncertain. The CDR3 has 13 amino acids. Germline CDR1 is MNHEY and CDR2 is SMNVEV (reference sequence). Trimming pared 3 bases from V and 2 bases from J, leaving 7 bases between. CDR3 bases: TGTGCCAGCAGTTTTACGGGAAACACTGAAGCTTTCTTT. Its protein is CASSFTGNTEAFF.

V usage is TRBV9 and J usage is TRBJ1-2, with D unresolved. This CDR3 has 13 residues. The germline gives CDR1 SGDLS, CDR2 YYNGEE. V lost 0 bases to trimming and J lost 3 bases, with 6 bases between them. The CDR3 DNA reads TGTGCCAGCAGCGTAGACGGGGACTATGGCTACACCTTC. Its translation: CASSVDGDYGYTF. Based on the CDR3 plus reference TRBV9 and TRBJ1-2, the full variable domain is DSGVTQTPKHLITATGQRVTLRCSPRSGDLSVYWYQQSLDQGLQFLIQYYNGEERAKGNILERFSAQQFPDLHSELNLSSLELGDSALYFCASSVDGDYGYTFGSGTRLTVV.

This chain joins TRBV28 and TRBJ2-7; TRBD1 agrees at 7 bases. In germline, CDR1 is MDHEN, CDR2 SYDVKM. The CDR3 is 19 residues long. V was pared by 6 bases and J by 3 bases, with 23 bases of the junction left unmatched. The CDR3 loop reads CASSTYNGGRGTRNYEQYF. Here the CDR3 DNA reads TGTGCCAGCAGCACCTATAATGGGGGCAGGGGGACAAGAAACTACGAGCAGTACTTC.

The rearrangement uses TRBV6-1 and TRBJ1-2, with 7 bases that match TRBD1. The CDR3 extends over 13 amino acids. The V and J ends lost 6 bases and 8 bases, in that order; junction bases with no gene match: 9. CDR1 and CDR2 from the germline V gene are MNHNS and SASEGT. In DNA form, the CDR3 reads TGTGCCAGCAGCCTCGACAGGGTAGGCGGCTACACCTTC. It yields the protein CASSLDRVGGYTF.

With regard to this clone: The same CDR3 arises from other DNA sequences in this sample as well. The chain uses TRBV7-9 and TRBJ1-1; 9 bases line up with TRBD1. CDR3 size: 13 residues. Trimming at V came to 5 bases and at J to 4 bases, leaving 2 bases not matched to a gene. CDR1 SEHNR and CDR2 FQNEAQ come from the germline V gene (reference sequence). Here the CDR3 reads CASSPTGGTEAFF. The CDR3 DNA follows: TGTGCCAGCAGCCCGACAGGGGGCACTGAAGCTTTCTTT.